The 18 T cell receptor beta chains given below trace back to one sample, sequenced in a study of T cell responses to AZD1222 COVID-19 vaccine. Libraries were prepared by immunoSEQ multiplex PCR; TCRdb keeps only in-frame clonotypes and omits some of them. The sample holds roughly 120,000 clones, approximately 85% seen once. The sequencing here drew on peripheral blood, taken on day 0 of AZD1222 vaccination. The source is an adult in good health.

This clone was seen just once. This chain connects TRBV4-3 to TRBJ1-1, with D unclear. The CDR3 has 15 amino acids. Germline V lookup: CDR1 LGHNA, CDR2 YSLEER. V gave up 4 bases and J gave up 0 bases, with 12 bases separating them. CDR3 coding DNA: TGCGCCAGCAGCCCAACCTCCATTTTGAACACTGAAGCTTTCTTT. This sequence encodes CASSPTSILNTEAFF.

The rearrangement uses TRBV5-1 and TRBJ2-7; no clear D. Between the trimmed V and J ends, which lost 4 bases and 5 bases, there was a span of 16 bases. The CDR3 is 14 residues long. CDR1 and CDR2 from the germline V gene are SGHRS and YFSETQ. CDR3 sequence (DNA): TGCGCCAGCAGCGGAGTCCCGGGTACCCACGAGCAGTACTTC. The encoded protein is CASSGVPGTHEQYF.

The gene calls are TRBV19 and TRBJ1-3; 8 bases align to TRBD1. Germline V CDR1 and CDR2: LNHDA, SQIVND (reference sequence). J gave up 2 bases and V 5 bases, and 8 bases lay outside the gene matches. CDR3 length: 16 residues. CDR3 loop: CASSLAGGLTGNTIYF. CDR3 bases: TGTGCCAGTAGTTTGGCAGGGGGCCTGACTGGAAACACCATATATTTT.

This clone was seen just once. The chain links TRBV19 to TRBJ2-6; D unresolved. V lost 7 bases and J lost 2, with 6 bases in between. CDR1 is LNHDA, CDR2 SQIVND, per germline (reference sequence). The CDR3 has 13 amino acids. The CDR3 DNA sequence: TGTGCCAGTATCAAGCCTGGGGCCAACGTCCTGACTTTC. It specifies CASIKPGANVLTF.

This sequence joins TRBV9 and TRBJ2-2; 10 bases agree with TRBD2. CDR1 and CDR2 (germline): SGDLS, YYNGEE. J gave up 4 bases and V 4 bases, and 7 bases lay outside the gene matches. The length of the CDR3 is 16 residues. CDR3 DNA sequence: TGTGCCAGCAGCTCCGGACTAGCGGAGATCACCGGGGAGCTGTTTTTT. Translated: CASSSGLAEITGELFF. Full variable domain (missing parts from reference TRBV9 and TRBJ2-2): DSGVTQTPKHLITATGQRVTLRCSPRSGDLSVYWYQQSLDQGLQFLIQYYNGEERAKGNILERFSAQQFPDLHSELNLSSLELGDSALYFCASSSGLAEITGELFFGEGSRLTVL.

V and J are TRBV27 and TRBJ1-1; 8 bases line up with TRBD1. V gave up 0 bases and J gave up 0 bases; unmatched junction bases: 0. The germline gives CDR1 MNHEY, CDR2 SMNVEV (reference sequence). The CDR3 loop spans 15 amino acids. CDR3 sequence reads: CASSLSTGVNTEAFF. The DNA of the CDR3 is TGTGCCAGCAGTTTATCGACAGGGGTGAACACTGAAGCTTTCTTT.

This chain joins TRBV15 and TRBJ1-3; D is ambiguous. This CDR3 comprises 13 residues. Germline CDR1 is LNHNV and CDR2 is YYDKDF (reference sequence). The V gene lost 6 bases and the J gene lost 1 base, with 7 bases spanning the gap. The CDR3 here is CATRMSSGNTIYF. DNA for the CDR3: TGTGCCACCAGAATGTCATCTGGAAACACCATATATTTT.

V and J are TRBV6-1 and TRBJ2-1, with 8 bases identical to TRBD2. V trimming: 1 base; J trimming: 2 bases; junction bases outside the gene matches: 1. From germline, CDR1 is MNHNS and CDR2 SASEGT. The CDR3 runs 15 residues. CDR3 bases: TGTGCCAGCAGTGAAGAGCGGGAGCCCTACAATGAGCAGTTCTTC. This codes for CASSEEREPYNEQFF.

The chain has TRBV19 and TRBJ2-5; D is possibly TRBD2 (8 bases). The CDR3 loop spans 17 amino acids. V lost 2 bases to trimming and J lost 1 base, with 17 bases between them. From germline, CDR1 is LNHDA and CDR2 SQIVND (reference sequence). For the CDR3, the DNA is TGTGCCAGTAGTATAAAAGTAGCGGGACAGCTCCAAGAGACCCAGTACTTC. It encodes CASSIKVAGQLQETQYF.

The CDR3 bases are TGTGCCAGCAGAAAAAGCGGGAGCTCCTACAATGAGCAGTTCTTC. It specifies CASRKSGSSYNEQFF. This rearrangement joins TRBV2 to TRBJ2-1, with 8 bases lining up with TRBD2. Germline V gives CDR1 SNHLY, CDR2 FYNNEI. The CDR3 runs to 15 residues. Trimming removed 6 bases from V and 0 bases from J; junction bases left unmatched: 4.

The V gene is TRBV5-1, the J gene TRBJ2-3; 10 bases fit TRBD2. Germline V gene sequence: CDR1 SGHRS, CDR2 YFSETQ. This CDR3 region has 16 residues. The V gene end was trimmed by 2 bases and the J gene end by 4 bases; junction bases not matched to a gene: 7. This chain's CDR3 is CASSFTSGGAADTQYF. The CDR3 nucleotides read TGCGCCAGCAGCTTCACCAGCGGGGGGGCCGCAGATACGCAGTATTTT.

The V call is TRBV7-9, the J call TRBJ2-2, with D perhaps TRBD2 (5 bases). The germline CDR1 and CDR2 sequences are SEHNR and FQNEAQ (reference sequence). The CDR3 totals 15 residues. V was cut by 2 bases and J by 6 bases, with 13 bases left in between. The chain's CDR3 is CASSLSPRGAGELFF. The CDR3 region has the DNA TGTGCCAGCAGCTTATCCCCTCGGGGTGCCGGGGAGCTGTTTTTT. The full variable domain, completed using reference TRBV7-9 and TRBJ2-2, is DTGVSQNPRHKITKRGQNVTFRCDPISEHNRLYWYRQTLGQGPEFLTYFQNEAQLEKSRLLSDRFSAERPKGSFSTLEIQRTEQGDSAMYLCASSLSPRGAGELFFGEGSRLTVL.

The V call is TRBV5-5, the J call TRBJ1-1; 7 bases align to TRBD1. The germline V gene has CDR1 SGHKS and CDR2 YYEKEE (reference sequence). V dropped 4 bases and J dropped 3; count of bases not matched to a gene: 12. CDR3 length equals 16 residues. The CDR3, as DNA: TGTGCCAGCAGCATTATGGACAGGTACGTTCACACTGAAGCTTTCTTT. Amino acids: CASSIMDRYVHTEAFF.

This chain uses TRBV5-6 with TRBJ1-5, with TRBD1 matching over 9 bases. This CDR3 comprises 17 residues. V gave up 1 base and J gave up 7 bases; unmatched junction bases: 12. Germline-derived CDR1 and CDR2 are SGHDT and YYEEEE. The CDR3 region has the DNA TGTGCCAGCAGCTTGTATTCAAACAGGGGGCTAAACCAGCCCCAGCATTTT. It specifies CASSLYSNRGLNQPQHF.

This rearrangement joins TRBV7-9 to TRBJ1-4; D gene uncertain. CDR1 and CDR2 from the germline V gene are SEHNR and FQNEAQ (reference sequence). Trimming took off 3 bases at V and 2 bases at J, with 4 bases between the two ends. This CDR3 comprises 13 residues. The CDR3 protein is CASSLDTNEKLFF. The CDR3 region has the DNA TGTGCCAGCAGCTTGGACACTAATGAAAAACTGTTTTTT.

In DNA, the CDR3 is TGTGCCTGGAGTGGACTGGACAGGGCAGTAGGGGGCTACACCTTC. It translates to CAWSGLDRAVGGYTF. V gene TRBV30 combines with J gene TRBJ1-2; 8 nucleotides line up with TRBD1. This CDR3 is 15 amino acids long. Germline-derived CDR1 and CDR2 are GTSNPN and SVGIG (reference sequence). After removal of 1 base from V and 8 bases from J, the junction contained 12 bases not matched to a gene. Full variable domain (missing parts from reference TRBV30 and TRBJ1-2): SQTIHQWPATLVQPVGSPLSLECTVEGTSNPNLYWYRQAAGRGLQLLFYSVGIGQISSEVPQNLSASRPQDRQFILSSKKLLLSDSGFYLCAWSGLDRAVGGYTFGSGTRLTVV.

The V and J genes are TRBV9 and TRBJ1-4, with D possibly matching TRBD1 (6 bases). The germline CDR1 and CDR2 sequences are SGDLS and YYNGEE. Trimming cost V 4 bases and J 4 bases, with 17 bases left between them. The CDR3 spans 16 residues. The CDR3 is CASSPHPGGRNEKLFF. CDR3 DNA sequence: TGTGCCAGCAGCCCCCATCCCGGGGGCCGTAATGAAAAACTGTTTTTT. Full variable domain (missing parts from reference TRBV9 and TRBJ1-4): DSGVTQTPKHLITATGQRVTLRCSPRSGDLSVYWYQQSLDQGLQFLIQYYNGEERAKGNILERFSAQQFPDLHSELNLSSLELGDSALYFCASSPHPGGRNEKLFFGSGTQLSVL.

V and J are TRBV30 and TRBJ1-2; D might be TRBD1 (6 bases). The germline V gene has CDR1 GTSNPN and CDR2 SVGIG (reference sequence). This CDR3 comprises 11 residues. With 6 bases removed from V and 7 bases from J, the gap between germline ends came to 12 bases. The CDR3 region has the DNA TGTGCCTGCTGGGGGCGGGGTGGCTACACCTTC. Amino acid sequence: CACWGRGGYTF.